This note documents a single T cell receptor (beta chain) sequence. Its antigen remains unknown. This specimen belongs to a study of CXCR3-negative and CXCR3-positive naive CD8 T cells. Whole-study findings and limits: Diversity proved comparably high across both naive subsets and much lower in memory CD8+ cells. Researchers report that CXCR3-positive naive cells carry more hydrophobic TRB CDR3s than CXCR3-negative naive cells.

Libraries were UMI-labeled 5' RACE TRB cDNA. TCRdb reanalyzed the 5' RACE reads and collapses them to one entry per CDR3 protein, without DNA. This listing includes 100,000 to 150,000 distinct CDR3 sequences. Per CD8+ T cell subset, triplicate sorts of 300,000 or so cells each were done. Definition of naive CD8+ T cells rested on a CD45RO-CCR7+CD27+CD95- profile. Sequencing was done on a sample of naive CXCR3- CD8+ T cells from blood. The subset denotes: CD45RO-CCR7+CD27+CD95- naive CD8+ T cells lacking CXCR3 (TNR3-). The receptor comes from a human donor in good health. Some clones in this sample may be carry-over from other donors' samples.

CDR3: CATSDRTGTANTGELFF. The chain combines TRBV24-1 with TRBJ2-2; the D call from TCRdb, TRBD1, cannot be confirmed without DNA. The CDR3 runs 17 residues. CDR1 and CDR2 from the germline V gene are KGHDR and SFDVKD.